This passage covers 24 T cell receptor beta chains from one sample sequenced in a study of OX40 agonist ivuxolimab in advanced cancers. Profiling relied on immunoSEQ multiplex PCR, and the TCRdb table lists in-frame clones only, not all of them. This sample carries about 38,000 clones, 89% of them seen once, and the ten largest clones take 35% to 45%. The specimen comprised CD4+ or CD8+ T cells sorted from blood, sampled in a trial of the OX40 agonist ivuxolimab. All receptors derive from an adult with an advanced solid tumor such as melanoma, head and neck, liver or kidney cancer.

The V and J genes are TRBV7-2 and TRBJ1-1, with TRBD1 matching over 7 bases. With 5 bases clipped from V and 8 bases from J, the junction kept 8 bases outside the gene matches. This CDR3 region has 13 residues. The germline V gene has CDR1 SGHTA and CDR2 FQGNSA. The CDR3 DNA is TGTGCCAGCAGCCCCAGCAGCAGGGGGGAAGCTTTCTTT. This sequence encodes CASSPSSRGEAFF.

The V and J genes are TRBV9 and TRBJ2-7; D may be TRBD1 or TRBD2 (5 bases each). The CDR3 has 16 residues. Trimming shortened V by 4 bases and J by 5 bases, and 22 bases separated the two germline ends. The germline V gene has CDR1 SGDLS and CDR2 YYNGEE. CDR3 DNA: TGTGCCAGCAGCCCGGAGGCCGACAGCTACCTACACGAGCAGTACTTC. This encodes CASSPEADSYLHEQYF.

V and J are TRBV6-6 and TRBJ2-5; 9 bases are shared with TRBD1. Trimming at V came to 4 bases and at J to 5 bases, leaving 5 bases not matched to a gene. The CDR3 has 14 residues. CDR1 is MNHNY, CDR2 SVGAGI, per germline (reference sequence). The DNA for the CDR3 is TGTGCCAGCAGTTTATGGACAGGGGAGGAGACCCAGTACTTC. Encoded protein: CASSLWTGEETQYF.

This sequence joins TRBV7-2 and TRBJ2-1; 10 bases agree with TRBD2. Germline lookup yields CDR1 SGHTA and CDR2 FQGNSA. The CDR3 is made up of 15 amino acids. Unmatched junction bases numbered 8, after V lost 8 bases and J lost 4 bases. Here the CDR3 reads CASAYSGGSYNEQFF. In DNA form, the CDR3 reads TGTGCCAGCGCTTATAGCGGGGGGTCGTACAATGAGCAGTTCTTC.

The genes are TRBV27 and TRBJ2-2; 8 bases match TRBD1. After removal of 2 bases from V and 6 bases from J, the junction contained 5 bases not matched to a gene. The CDR3 length is 15 residues. Looked up from germline, CDR1 is MNHEY and CDR2 is SMNVEV (reference sequence). The CDR3 DNA is TGTGCCAGCAGTTTAATGGACAGGGCGGCCGGGGAGCTGTTTTTT. Its protein is CASSLMDRAAGELFF.

This sequence joins TRBV7-2 and TRBJ1-3; no clear D gene. The CDR3 extends over 15 amino acids. Germline lookup yields CDR1 SGHTA and CDR2 FQGNSA. The germline V and J ends were trimmed by 1 base and 4 bases, with 11 bases remaining between them. The CDR3 reads CASSLEVGYGNTIYF. In nucleotides, the CDR3 is TGTGCCAGCAGCTTAGAAGTAGGGTACGGAAACACCATATATTTT.

The CDR3 DNA sequence: TGTGCCAGCAGTGTTGGGGCCAAAAACATTCAGTACTTC. Its protein product is CASSVGAKNIQYF. This sequence joins TRBV6-1 and TRBJ2-4; no reliable D call. Trimming took 4 bases from V and 1 from J, leaving 5 bases between them. The length of the CDR3 is 13 residues. Germline V CDR1 and CDR2: MNHNS, SASEGT.

J is TRBJ2-7 and V is TRBV18; 9 bases line up with TRBD2. Losses at the gene ends were 5 bases for V and 2 bases for J; bases not matched to a gene: 13. The CDR3 contains 17 residues. CDR1 is KGHSH, CDR2 LQKENI, per germline. CDR3 in DNA: TGTGCCAGCTCATCCCGACTAGCGGAGACACCGGCCTACGAGCAGTACTTC. This encodes CASSSRLAETPAYEQYF.

The CDR3 loop is CASRREGQTLATNEKLFF. For the CDR3, the DNA is TGTGCCAGCAGAAGAGAAGGACAGACTTTGGCAACTAATGAAAAACTGTTTTTT. The chain links TRBV28 to TRBJ1-4, with D maybe TRBD1 (6 bases). This CDR3 region has 18 residues. Germline CDR1 and CDR2: MDHEN and SYDVKM. The germline V and J ends were trimmed by 6 bases and 0 bases, with 20 bases remaining between them. The full variable domain, rest sourced from reference TRBV28 and TRBJ1-4, is DVKVTQSSRYLVKRTGEKVFLECVQDMDHENMFWYRQDPGLGLRLIYFSYDVKMKEKGDIPEGYSVSREKKERFSLILESASTNQTSMYLCASRREGQTLATNEKLFFGSGTQLSVL.

This clone occurred many times. At one end, the junction sequence differs from germline, possibly due to a read error. The same CDR3 also results from other DNA sequences found in this sample. CDR3 coding DNA: TGTGCCAGCAGCTTGGGAGACAGGGCCTACAATGAGCAGTTCTTC. Translation: CASSLGDRAYNEQFF. The chain couples TRBV5-1 to TRBJ2-1, with 7 bases lining up with TRBD1. This CDR3 contains 15 residues. CDR1 and CDR2 from the germline V gene are SGHRS and YFSETQ.

The V gene is TRBV5-1, the J gene TRBJ2-1; TRBD2 aligns across 8 bases. V lost 3 bases, J lost 10 bases, and 6 bases stayed unmatched. Germline lookup yields CDR1 SGHRS and CDR2 YFSETQ. The CDR3 has 13 residues. Here the CDR3 DNA reads TGCGCCAGCAGCTCCGGGACTAGTAACGAGCAGTTCTTC. Translated, it gives CASSSGTSNEQFF. The full variable domain, with the rest looked up from reference TRBV5-1 and TRBJ2-1, is KAGVTQTPRYLIKTRGQQVTLSCSPISGHRSVSWYQQTPGQGLQFLFEYFSETQRNKGNFPGRFSGRQFSNSRSEMNVSTLELGDSALYLCASSSGTSNEQFFGPGTRLTVL.

This clone was seen a single time. The rearrangement joins TRBV14 to TRBJ2-7, with D uncertain. The V end lost 5 bases, the J end lost 0 bases, and 5 bases lay between the germline ends. The germline V gene has CDR1 SGHDN and CDR2 FVKESK. The CDR3 covers 12 residues. DNA of the CDR3: TGTGCCAGCAGCGTCAGCTCCTACGAGCAGTACTTC. It translates to CASSVSSYEQYF. The whole variable domain, remainder taken from reference TRBV14 and TRBJ2-7, is EAGVTQFPSHSVIEKGQTVTLRCDPISGHDNLYWYRRVMGKEIKFLLHFVKESKQDESGMPNNRFLAERTGGTYSTLKVQPAELEDSGVYFCASSVSSYEQYFGPGTRLTVT.

The sample holds many counts of this clone. The chain combines TRBV10-3 with TRBJ2-7; 10 bases match TRBD1. Looked up from germline, CDR1 is ENHRY and CDR2 is SYGVKD. The CDR3 sequence is 15 residues long. With V trimmed by 3 bases and J by 5 bases, 7 bases remained unmatched. The CDR3 is CAISERGQGIDEQYF. In DNA form, the CDR3 reads TGTGCCATCAGTGAAAGGGGACAGGGGATTGACGAGCAGTACTTC.

The genes are TRBV15 and TRBJ1-3; unclear D gene. Trimming pared 4 bases from V and 4 bases from J, leaving 2 bases between. Germline CDR1 reads LNHNV; CDR2 reads YYDKDF (reference sequence). The CDR3 loop spans 11 amino acids. The CDR3 DNA reads TGTGCCACCAGCACCGGAAACACCATATATTTT. Its protein is CATSTGNTIYF.

V and J are TRBV2 and TRBJ1-4; a possible D gene is TRBD1 (5 bases). This CDR3 region has 17 residues. With 1 base removed from V and 0 bases from J, the gap between germline ends came to 12 bases. Germline V gene sequence: CDR1 SNHLY, CDR2 FYNNEI. The CDR3 protein is CASSEGGQGATNEKLFF. The CDR3 bases are TGTGCCAGCAGTGAAGGAGGGCAGGGAGCAACTAATGAAAAACTGTTTTTT.

The gene calls are TRBV29-1 and TRBJ1-2, with TRBD1 as a possible D gene (5 bases). Trimming removed 3 bases at V and 2 bases at J, with 19 bases between. The CDR3 loop spans 16 amino acids. Germline V gene data show CDR1 as SQVTM and CDR2 as ANQGSEA. CDR3 protein: CSVENSQGPMNYGYTF. CDR3 sequence (DNA): TGCAGCGTTGAGAACTCTCAGGGACCCATGAACTATGGCTACACCTTC.

CDR3 residues: CASRTGTATGETQYF. DNA for the CDR3: TGTGCCAGCAGAACCGGGACAGCCACCGGGGAGACCCAGTACTTC. The chain employs TRBV28 and TRBJ2-5; 7 bases are a match to TRBD1. Germline V gene lookup returns CDR1 MDHEN and CDR2 SYDVKM. The CDR3 has 15 residues. Trimming removed 6 bases from V and 5 bases from J; junction bases left unmatched: 12.

Notes on this clone: This sample also contains other DNA sequences that code for the same CDR3. This chain joins TRBV7-9 and TRBJ2-2; D is uncertain. This CDR3 has 13 amino acids. Germline V lookup: CDR1 SEHNR, CDR2 FQNEAQ (reference sequence). V lost 1 base, J lost 5 bases, and 5 bases lay in between. CDR3 in DNA: TGTGCCAGCAGCTTAGGAGGAACCGGGGAGCTGTTTTTT. Amino acids: CASSLGGTGELFF.

The chain links TRBV7-3 to TRBJ2-7; D gene unclear. The CDR3 loop spans 12 amino acids. The germline V gene encodes CDR1 SGHTA and CDR2 FQGTGA. Trimming shortened V by 5 bases and J by 3 bases, and 8 bases separated the two germline ends. The CDR3 DNA reads TGTGCCAGCAGCAACTACAACTACGAGCAGTACTTC. Its translation: CASSNYNYEQYF.

This chain links TRBV7-9 with TRBJ1-1, with D tentatively TRBD1 (5 bases). V shed 5 bases and J shed 2 bases, with 12 bases lying between them. This CDR3 contains 14 residues. The germline V gene encodes CDR1 SEHNR and CDR2 FQNEAQ (reference sequence). This CDR3 is CASSITGGNTEAFF. The CDR3 bases are TGTGCCAGCAGCATCACGGGGGGAAACACTGAAGCTTTCTTT.

This chain connects TRBV11-2 to TRBJ1-1, with TRBD1 as a possible D gene (5 bases). Germline CDR1 reads SGHAT; CDR2 reads FQNNGV. The CDR3 contains 13 residues. The germline V and J ends were trimmed by 3 bases and 4 bases, with 9 bases remaining between them. CDR3 nucleotides: TGTGCCAGCAGCTTGGGGGTTCGCACTGAAGCTTTCTTT. It is translated as CASSLGVRTEAFF.

Written as DNA, the CDR3 is TGTGCCAGCAGTACCTCCCCCGGGAATCAGCCCCAGCATTTT. This codes for CASSTSPGNQPQHF. The chain is built from TRBV7-6 and TRBJ1-5; the D is unclear. Trimming left V 6 bases short and J 4 bases short, with 13 bases between. Germline CDR1 SGHVS, CDR2 FNYEAQ. CDR3 size: 14 residues.

The rearrangement links TRBV6-5 to TRBJ2-5; TRBD2 matches at 13 bases. CDR1 is MNHEY and CDR2 is SVGAGI in the germline V gene. The CDR3 has 15 amino acids. After removal of 7 bases from V and 5 bases from J, the junction contained 7 bases not matched to a gene. This CDR3 reads CASTLLAGGLETQYF. The CDR3 DNA reads as TGTGCCAGCACTTTACTAGCGGGGGGGCTGGAGACCCAGTACTTC.

This chain links TRBV19 with TRBJ1-2, with a tentative D call TRBD1 (5 bases). Germline-derived CDR1 and CDR2 are LNHDA and SQIVND (reference sequence). V lost 0 bases, J lost 3 bases, and 14 bases lay in between. The CDR3 is made up of 16 amino acids. DNA of the CDR3: TGTGCCAGTAGTATAGATCTATCTACAGGCCACTATGGCTACACCTTC. The encoded protein is CASSIDLSTGHYGYTF.